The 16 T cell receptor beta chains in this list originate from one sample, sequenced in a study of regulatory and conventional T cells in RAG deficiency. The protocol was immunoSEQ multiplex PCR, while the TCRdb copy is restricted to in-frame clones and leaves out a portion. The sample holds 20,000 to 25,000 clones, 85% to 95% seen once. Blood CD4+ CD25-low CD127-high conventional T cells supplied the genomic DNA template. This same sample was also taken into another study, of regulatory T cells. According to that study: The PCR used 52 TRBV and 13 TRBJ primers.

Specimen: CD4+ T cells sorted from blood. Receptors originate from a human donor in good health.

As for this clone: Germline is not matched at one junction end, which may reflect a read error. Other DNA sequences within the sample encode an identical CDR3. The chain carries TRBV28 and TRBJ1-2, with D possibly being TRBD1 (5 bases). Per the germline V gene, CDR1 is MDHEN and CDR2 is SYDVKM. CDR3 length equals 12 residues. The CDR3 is CASSLGQGGYTF. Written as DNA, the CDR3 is TGCGCCAGCAGTTTGGGTCAGGGTGGCTACACCTTC.

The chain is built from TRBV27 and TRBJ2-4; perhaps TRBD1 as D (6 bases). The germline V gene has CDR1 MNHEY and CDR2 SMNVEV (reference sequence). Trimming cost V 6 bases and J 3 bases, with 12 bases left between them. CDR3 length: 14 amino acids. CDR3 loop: CASRTGTHKNIQYF. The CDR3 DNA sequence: TGTGCCAGCAGGACCGGGACACACAAAAACATTCAGTACTTC.

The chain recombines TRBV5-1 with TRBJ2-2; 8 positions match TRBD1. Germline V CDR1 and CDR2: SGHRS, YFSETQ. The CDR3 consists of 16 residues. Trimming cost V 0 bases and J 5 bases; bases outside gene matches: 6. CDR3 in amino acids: CASSLVSGQGTGELFF. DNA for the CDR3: TGCGCCAGCAGCTTGGTGTCCGGACAGGGTACCGGGGAGCTGTTTTTT.

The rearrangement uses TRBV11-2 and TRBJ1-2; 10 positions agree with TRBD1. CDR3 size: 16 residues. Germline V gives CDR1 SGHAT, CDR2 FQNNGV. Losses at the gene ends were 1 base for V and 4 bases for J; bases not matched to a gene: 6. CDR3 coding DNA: TGTGCCAGCAGCTTAGCTCCGGGACAGGGGACCTATGGCTACACCTTC. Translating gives CASSLAPGQGTYGYTF.

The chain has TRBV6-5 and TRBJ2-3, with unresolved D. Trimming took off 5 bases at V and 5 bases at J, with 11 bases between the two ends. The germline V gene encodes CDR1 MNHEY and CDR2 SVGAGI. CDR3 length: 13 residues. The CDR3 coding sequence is TGTGCCAGCAGTCTAATGGCTGGAGATACGCAGTATTTT. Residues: CASSLMAGDTQYF.

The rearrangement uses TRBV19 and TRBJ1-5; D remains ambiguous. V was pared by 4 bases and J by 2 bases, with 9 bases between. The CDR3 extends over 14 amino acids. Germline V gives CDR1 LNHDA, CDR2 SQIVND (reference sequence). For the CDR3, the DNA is TGTGCCAGTAGTAAGGGAGACGGCAATCAGCCCCAGCATTTT. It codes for CASSKGDGNQPQHF.

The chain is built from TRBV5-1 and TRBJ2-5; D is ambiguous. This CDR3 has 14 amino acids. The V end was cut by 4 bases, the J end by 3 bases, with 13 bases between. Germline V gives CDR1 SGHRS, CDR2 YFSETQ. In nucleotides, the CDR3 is TGCGCCAGCAGCAACACCGGAGCCGAAGAGACCCAGTACTTC. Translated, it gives CASSNTGAEETQYF.

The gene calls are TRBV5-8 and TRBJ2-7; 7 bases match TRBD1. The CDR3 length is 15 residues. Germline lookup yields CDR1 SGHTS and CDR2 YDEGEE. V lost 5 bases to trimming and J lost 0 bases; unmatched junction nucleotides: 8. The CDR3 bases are TGTGCCAGCAGGACGGACAGGCTAAGCTCCTACGAGCAGTACTTC. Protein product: CASRTDRLSSYEQYF. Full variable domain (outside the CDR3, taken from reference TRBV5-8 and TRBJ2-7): EAGVTQSPTHLIKTRGQQATLRCSPISGHTSVYWYQQALGLGLQFLLWYDEGEERNRGNFPPRFSGRQFPNYSSELNVNALELEDSALYLCASRTDRLSSYEQYFGPGTRLTVT.

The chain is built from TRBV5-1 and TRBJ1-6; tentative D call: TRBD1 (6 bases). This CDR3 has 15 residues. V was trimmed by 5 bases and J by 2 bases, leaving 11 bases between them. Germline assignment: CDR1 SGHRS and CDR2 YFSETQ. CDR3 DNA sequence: TGCGCCAGCAGTACCGGGACAACCTATAATTCACCCCTCCACTTT. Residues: CASSTGTTYNSPLHF.

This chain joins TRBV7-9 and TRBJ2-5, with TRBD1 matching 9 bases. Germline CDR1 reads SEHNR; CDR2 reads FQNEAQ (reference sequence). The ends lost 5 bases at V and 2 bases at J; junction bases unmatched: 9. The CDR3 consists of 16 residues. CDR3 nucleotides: TGTGCCAGCAGCCCGGGACAGGGAGGGCTTCAAGAGACCCAGTACTTC. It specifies CASSPGQGGLQETQYF.

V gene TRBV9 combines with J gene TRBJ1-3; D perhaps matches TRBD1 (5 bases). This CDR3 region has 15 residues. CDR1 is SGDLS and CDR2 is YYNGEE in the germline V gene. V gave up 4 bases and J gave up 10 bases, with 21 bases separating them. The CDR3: CASSIRQGGEGTIYF. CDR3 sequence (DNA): TGTGCCAGCAGCATCCGCCAGGGAGGGGAGGGGACCATATATTTT. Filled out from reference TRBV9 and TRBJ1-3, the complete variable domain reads DSGVTQTPKHLITATGQRVTLRCSPRSGDLSVYWYQQSLDQGLQFLIQYYNGEERAKGNILERFSAQQFPDLHSELNLSSLELGDSALYFCASSIRQGGEGTIYFGEGSWLTVV.

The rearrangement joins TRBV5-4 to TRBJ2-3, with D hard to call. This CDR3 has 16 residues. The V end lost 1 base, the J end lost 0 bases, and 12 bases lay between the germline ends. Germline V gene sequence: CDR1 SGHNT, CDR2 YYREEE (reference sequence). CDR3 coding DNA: TGTGCCAGCAGCTTGTCGCGCGGCAGCAGCACAGATACGCAGTATTTT. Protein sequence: CASSLSRGSSTDTQYF.

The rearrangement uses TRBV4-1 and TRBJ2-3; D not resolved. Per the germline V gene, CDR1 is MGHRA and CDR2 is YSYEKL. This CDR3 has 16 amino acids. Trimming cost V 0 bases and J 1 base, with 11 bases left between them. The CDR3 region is CASSQDFQRGTDTQYF. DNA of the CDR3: TGCGCCAGCAGCCAAGATTTTCAACGGGGCACAGATACGCAGTATTTT.

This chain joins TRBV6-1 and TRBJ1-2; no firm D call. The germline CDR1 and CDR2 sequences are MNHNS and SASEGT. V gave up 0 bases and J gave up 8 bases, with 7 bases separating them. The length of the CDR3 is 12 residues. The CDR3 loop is CASSEAWEGYTF. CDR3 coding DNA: TGTGCCAGCAGTGAAGCGTGGGAGGGCTACACCTTC.

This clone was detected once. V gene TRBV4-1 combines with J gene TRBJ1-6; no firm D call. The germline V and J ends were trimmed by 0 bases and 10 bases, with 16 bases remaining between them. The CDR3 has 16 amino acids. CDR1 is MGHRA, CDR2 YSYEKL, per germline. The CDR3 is CASSQDSVPNWSPLHF. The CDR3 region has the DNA TGCGCCAGCAGCCAAGATTCAGTCCCCAATTGGTCACCCCTCCACTTT.

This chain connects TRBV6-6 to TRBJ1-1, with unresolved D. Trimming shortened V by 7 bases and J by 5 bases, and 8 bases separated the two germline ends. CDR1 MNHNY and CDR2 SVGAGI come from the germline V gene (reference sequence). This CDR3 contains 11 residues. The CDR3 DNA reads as TGTGCCAGCAACCGCGCGACTGAAGCTTTCTTT. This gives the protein CASNRATEAFF.